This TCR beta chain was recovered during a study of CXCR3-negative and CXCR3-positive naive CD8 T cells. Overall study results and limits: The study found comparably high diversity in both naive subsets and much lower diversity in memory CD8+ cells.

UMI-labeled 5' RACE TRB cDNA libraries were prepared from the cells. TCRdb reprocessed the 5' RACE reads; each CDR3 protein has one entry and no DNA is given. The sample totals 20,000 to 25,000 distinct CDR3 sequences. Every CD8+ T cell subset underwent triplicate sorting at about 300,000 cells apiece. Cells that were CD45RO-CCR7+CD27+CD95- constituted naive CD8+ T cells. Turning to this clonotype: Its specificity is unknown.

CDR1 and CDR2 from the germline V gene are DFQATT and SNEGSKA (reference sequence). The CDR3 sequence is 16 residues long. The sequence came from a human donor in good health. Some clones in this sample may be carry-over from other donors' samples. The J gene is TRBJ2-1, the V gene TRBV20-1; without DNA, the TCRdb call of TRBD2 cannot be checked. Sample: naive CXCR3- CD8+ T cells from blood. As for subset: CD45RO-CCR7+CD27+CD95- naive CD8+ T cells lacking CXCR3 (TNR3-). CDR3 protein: CSASVPFSGDYNVQFF.